Given below is one T cell receptor (beta chain) in context. Its antigen is undetermined. This specimen belongs to a study of T cell responses to AZD1222 COVID-19 vaccine. Study outcomes and limitations: No repertoire was sampled before or during the peak T cell response, only after it. Donors in the cohort were predominantly white British and more often female, and clonal diversity was possibly underestimated.

Germline V gene lookup returns CDR1 SQVTM and CDR2 ANQGSEA. V shed 5 bases and J shed 1 base, with 11 bases lying between them. The CDR3 runs 13 residues. Pooling covered second doses at about 4 or about 12 weeks. Assay: immunoSEQ multiplex PCR; the TCRdb copy retains only in-frame clones and omits some. Here the sample spans over 130,000 clones, about 91% being singletons. The chain recombines TRBV29-1 with TRBJ2-5; D is unresolved. Sequences were derived from peripheral blood, sampled 28 days after the second AZD1222 dose. The sequence was obtained from an adult who received the AZD1222 COVID-19 vaccine. The CDR3 spells CSVSRDTQETQYF. In nucleotides, the CDR3 is TGCAGCGTTAGTCGCGACACCCAAGAGACCCAGTACTTC.